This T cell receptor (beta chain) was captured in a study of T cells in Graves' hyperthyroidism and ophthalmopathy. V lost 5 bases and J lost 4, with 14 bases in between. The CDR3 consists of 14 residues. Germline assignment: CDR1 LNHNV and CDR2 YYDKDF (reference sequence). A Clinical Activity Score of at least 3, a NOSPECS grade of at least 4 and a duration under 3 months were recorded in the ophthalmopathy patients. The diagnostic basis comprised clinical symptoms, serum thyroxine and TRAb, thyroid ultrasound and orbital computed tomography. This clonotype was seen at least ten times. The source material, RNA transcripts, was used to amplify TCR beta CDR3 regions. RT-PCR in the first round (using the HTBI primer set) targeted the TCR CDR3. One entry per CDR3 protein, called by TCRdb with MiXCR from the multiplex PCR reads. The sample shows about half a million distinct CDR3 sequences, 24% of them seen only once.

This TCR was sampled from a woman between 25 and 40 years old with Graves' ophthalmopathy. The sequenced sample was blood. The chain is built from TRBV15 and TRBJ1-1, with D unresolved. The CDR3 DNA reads TGTGCCACCAGCCATACCGAGTGGGGCACTGAAGCTTTCTTT. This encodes CATSHTEWGTEAFF.